This T cell receptor (beta chain) is drawn from a study of T-cell reconstitution after alpha-beta-depleted transplantation in children. V was clipped by 7 bases and J by 7 bases, with 23 bases between them. This CDR3 has 16 residues. Study-wide findings and caveats: By about two months after transplant, alpha-beta T cells reportedly arose from several hundred graft clones that had expanded. At one year after transplant, newly produced T cells mostly accounted for T-cell counts and diversity.

In this sample, this clonotype turned up many times. Its antigen is not known. Preparing the TCRbeta library involved the use of unique molecular identifiers. TCRdb reanalysed the PCR reads using MiXCR and keeps one entry per CDR3 protein. The data show some 550,000 distinct CDR3 sequences, roughly 23% seen once. The source material was PBMCs, mostly from graft donor cells, sampled 360 days after TCRalphabeta/CD19-depleted stem cell transplant. V is TRBV12-3 or TRBV12-4 and J is TRBJ2-1; D gene unclear. The sequence was collected from a boy less than two years old who had a stem cell transplant for acute myeloid leukemia, so the T cells may come from the graft donor. The CDR3 region has the DNA TGTGCCAGCACCCCCCGCTACCCTACTACTGGTAATGAGCAGTTCTTC. Its protein is CASTPRYPTTGNEQFF.